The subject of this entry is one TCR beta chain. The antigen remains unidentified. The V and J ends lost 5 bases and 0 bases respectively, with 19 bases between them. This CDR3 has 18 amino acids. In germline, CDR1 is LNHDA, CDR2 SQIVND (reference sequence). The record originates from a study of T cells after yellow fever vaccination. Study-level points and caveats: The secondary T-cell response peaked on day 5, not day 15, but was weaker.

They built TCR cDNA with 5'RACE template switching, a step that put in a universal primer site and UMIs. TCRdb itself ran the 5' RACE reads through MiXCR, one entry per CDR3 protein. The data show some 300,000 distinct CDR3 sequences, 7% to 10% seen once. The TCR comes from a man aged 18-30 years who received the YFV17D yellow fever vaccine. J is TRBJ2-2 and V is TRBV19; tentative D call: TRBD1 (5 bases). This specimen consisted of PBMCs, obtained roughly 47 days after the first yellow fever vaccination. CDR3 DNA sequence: TGTGCCAGTAGTCCAGCCCTCGGACAAAGAGCGAACACCGGGGAGCTGTTTTTT. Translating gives CASSPALGQRANTGELFF.